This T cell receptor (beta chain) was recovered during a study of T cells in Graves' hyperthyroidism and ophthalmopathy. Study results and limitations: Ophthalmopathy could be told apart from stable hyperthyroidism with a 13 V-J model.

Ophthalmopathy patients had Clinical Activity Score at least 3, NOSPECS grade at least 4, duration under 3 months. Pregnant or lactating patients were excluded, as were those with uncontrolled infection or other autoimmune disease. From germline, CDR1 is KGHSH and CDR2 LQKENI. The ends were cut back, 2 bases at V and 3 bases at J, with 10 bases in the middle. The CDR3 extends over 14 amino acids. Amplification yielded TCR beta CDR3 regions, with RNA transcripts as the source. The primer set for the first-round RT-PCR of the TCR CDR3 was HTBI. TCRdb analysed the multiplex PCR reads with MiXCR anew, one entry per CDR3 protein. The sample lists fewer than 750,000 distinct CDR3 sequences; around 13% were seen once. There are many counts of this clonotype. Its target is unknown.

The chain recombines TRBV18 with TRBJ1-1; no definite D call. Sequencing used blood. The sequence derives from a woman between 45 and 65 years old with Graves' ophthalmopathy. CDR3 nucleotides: TGTGCCAGCTCACCATCAGGTTTGGACACTGAAGCTTTCTTT. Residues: CASSPSGLDTEAFF. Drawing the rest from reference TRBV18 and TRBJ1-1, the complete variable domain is NAGVMQNPRHLVRRRGQEARLRCSPMKGHSHVYWYRQLPEEGLKFMVYLQKENIIDESGMPKERFSAEFPKEGPSILRIQQVVRGDSAAYFCASSPSGLDTEAFFGQGTRLTVV.